Reported below is one T cell receptor (beta chain). These data come from a study of blood T cell repertoires in COVID-19. CDR1 is SGHDT, CDR2 YYEEEE, per germline. V was trimmed by 1 base and J by 5 bases, leaving 10 bases between them. This CDR3 has 14 residues. The protocol was immunoSEQ multiplex PCR, while the TCRdb copy is restricted to in-frame clones and leaves out a portion. Of under 30,000 clones listed, 89% are singletons. The TCR comes from a human donor in a cohort sampled during active COVID-19. V and J are TRBV5-6 and TRBJ2-1, with D tentatively TRBD2 (5 bases). Sequenced: peripheral blood. The CDR3 bases are TGTGCCAGCAGCTTGTTCCGAGGGAACAATGAGCAGTTCTTC. Translation gives CASSLFRGNNEQFF.